These T cell receptor beta chains were read from a single sample in a study of cytomegalovirus exposure and HLA in healthy donors. Sequencing was performed with immunoSEQ multiplex PCR; in TCRdb, only in-frame clones are kept and a portion is missing. The repertoire has nearly 110,000 clones, 77% of them found once; the top ten carry 4.2%. Sequencing used PBMCs. These receptors originate from a male donor in good health and CMV-seronegative. CDR3s include the opening cysteine and the closing phenylalanine or tryptophan. The order of the fields is V gene, J gene, CDR3 protein.

TRBV19	TRBJ2-4	CASSIGASGRGAKNIQYF
TRBV5-1	TRBJ2-1	CASSLRGDNEQFF
TRBV27	TRBJ2-3	CASSLGSTDTQYF
TRBV6-5	TRBJ2-6	CASSYSGQAGANVLTF
TRBV2	TRBJ1-2	CASPGGGGGYTF
TRBV28	TRBJ2-1	CASIGTGDFYNEQFF
TRBV7-9	TRBJ2-2	CASSWTSGSPRELFF
TRBV4-1	TRBJ1-1	CASSQAPVLNTEAFF
TRBV5-4	TRBJ2-5	CASSLSAGRGETQYF
TRBV15	TRBJ1-2	CATSSVLSHGYTF
TRBV19	TRBJ1-1	CASIPDRKGNTEAFF
TRBV28	TRBJ2-7	CASSGMQGLAVYEQYF
TRBV6-1	TRBJ1-5	CASSEGAGAFVDNQPQHF
TRBV6-5	TRBJ1-3	CASSSKTGAAGNTIYF
TRBV7-9	TRBJ1-5	CASSLVIRGLFNQPQHF
TRBV19	TRBJ1-4	CASSDRYNEKLFF
TRBV7-9	TRBJ2-1	CASSLDRNNEQFF
TRBV6-5	TRBJ2-1	CASSLGGNEQFF
TRBV29-1	TRBJ2-2	CSVDVGPGELFF
TRBV6-7	TRBJ1-2	CASITGLSSNGYTF
TRBV5-5	TRBJ1-5	CASSWGQGPIEPQHF
TRBV5-1	TRBJ2-1	CASSSTTSSYNEQFF
TRBV5-1	TRBJ1-6	CASSPGTAWNSPLHF
TRBV10-1	TRBJ1-2	CASSRGVEDYGYTF
TRBV19	TRBJ1-5	CASSSGTGESQPQHF
TRBV5-1	TRBJ2-1	CASSPYLAGDVRGNEQFF
TRBV5-6	TRBJ2-1	CASSFQGERKQFF
TRBV28	TRBJ1-1	CASSGPDRGRRGNTEAFF
TRBV6-6	TRBJ2-7	CASSNLAGSYEQYF
TRBV7-3	TRBJ2-2	CASSLRGWGQSNTGELFF
TRBV29-1	TRBJ2-7	CSVRYSDYEQYF
TRBV29-1	TRBJ2-7	CSVEDRAGLYEQYF
TRBV6-5	TRBJ2-5	CASSLGTSAIKETQYF
TRBV5-4	TRBJ1-1	CASSLVPPLRDTEAFF
TRBV25-1	TRBJ2-7	CASSEEAGGPIQIYEQYF
TRBV14	TRBJ2-3	CASSQFPGTSGTDTQYF
TRBV28	TRBJ1-4	CASNTDRPKKNEKLFF
TRBV21-1	TRBJ2-7	CASSHPNPSTSYEQYF
TRBV18	TRBJ2-5	CASSPEGRGTQYF
TRBV5-8	TRBJ2-1	CASSLVGQSLNEQFF
TRBV5-1	TRBJ2-5	CASSQQGAIRETQYF
TRBV2	TRBJ1-4	CASVETGGLEKLFF
TRBV19	TRBJ2-6	CASSIRADSGANVLTF
TRBV5-6	TRBJ1-4	CASIRQGKGTNEKLFF
TRBV4-2	TRBJ2-1	CASSQGGTSGNNEQFF
TRBV2	TRBJ2-1	CASKGTENEQFF
TRBV28	TRBJ2-3	CASSFGGSTDTQYF
TRBV30	TRBJ1-2	CAWTGTGVDYGYTF
TRBV12-5	TRBJ2-5	CASAHGADQETQYF
TRBV2	TRBJ2-7	CASTRREGEQYF
TRBV29-1	TRBJ2-7	CSVYSGRNYEQYF
TRBV11-3	TRBJ2-2	CASRSDRGMSGELFF
TRBV7-8	TRBJ1-1	CASSLTDRLNTEAFF
TRBV29-1	TRBJ2-1	CSACNEQFF
TRBV4-1	TRBJ2-1	CASSQGLARSSYNEQFF
TRBV7-6	TRBJ2-5	CASSLSTGGLRETQYF
TRBV4-1	TRBJ1-5	CASSQDWRPGPSNQPQHF
TRBV6-5	TRBJ1-2	CASSTNGEYYGYTF
TRBV5-6	TRBJ2-3	CASSVRRDLLEWAQYF